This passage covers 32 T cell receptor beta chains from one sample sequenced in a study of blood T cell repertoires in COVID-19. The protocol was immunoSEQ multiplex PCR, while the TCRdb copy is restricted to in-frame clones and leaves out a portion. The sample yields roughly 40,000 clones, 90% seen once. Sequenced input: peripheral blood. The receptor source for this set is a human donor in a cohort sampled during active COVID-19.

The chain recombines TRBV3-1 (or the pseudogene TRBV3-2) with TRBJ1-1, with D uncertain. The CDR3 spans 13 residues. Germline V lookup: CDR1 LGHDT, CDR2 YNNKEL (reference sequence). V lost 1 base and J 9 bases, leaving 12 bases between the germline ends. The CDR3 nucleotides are TGTGCCAGCAGCCAAGTTGCGGATGCCAAAGCTTTCTTT. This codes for CASSQVADAKAFF.

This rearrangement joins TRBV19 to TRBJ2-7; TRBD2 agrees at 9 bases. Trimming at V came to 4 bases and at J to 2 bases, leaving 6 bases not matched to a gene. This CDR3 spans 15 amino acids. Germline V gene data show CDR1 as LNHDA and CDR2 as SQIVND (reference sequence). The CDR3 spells CASSKGLAPTYEQYF. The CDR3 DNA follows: TGTGCCAGTAGTAAGGGACTAGCTCCAACCTACGAGCAGTACTTC. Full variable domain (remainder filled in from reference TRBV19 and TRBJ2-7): DGGITQSPKYLFRKEGQNVTLSCEQNLNHDAMYWYRQDPGQGLRLIYYSQIVNDFQKGDIAEGYSVSREKKESFPLTVTSAQKNPTAFYLCASSKGLAPTYEQYFGPGTRLTVT.

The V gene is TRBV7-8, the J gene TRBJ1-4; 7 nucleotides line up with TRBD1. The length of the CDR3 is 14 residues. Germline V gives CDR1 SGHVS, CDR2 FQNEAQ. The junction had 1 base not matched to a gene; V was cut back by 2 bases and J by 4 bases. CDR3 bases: TGTGCCAGCAGCTTACGGGACAGTAATGAAAAACTGTTTTTT. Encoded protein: CASSLRDSNEKLFF.

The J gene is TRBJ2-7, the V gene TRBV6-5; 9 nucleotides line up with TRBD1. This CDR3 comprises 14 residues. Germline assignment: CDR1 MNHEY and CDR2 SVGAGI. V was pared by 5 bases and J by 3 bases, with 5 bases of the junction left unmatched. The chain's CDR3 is CASSPGTGFYEQYF. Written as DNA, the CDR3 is TGTGCCAGCAGTCCCGGGACAGGGTTCTACGAGCAGTACTTC.

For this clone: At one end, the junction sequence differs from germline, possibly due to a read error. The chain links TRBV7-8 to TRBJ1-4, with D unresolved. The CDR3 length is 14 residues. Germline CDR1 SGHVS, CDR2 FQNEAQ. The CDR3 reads CASSLVGGNEKLFF. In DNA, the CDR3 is TGTGCCAGCAGTTTAGTCGGAGGGAATGAAAAACTGTTTTTT.

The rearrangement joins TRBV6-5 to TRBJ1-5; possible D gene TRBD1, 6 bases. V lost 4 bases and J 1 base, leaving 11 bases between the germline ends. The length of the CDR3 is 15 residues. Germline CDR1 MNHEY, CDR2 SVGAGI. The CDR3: CASSLQQGSNQPQHF. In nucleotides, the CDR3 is TGTGCCAGCAGTTTACAACAGGGCAGCAATCAGCCCCAGCATTTT.

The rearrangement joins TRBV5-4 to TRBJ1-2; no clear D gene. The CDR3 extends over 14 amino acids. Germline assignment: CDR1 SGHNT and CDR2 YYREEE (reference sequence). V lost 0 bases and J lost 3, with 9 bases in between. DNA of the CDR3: TGTGCCAGCAGCTTGGTCGGCCGGGACTATGGCTACACCTTC. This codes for CASSLVGRDYGYTF.

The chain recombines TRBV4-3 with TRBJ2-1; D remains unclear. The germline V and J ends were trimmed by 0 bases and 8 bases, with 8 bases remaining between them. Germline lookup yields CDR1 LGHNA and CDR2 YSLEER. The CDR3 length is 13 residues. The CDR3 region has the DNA TGCGCCAGCAGCCAAGATCGGGTGGATGAGCAGTTCTTC. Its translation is CASSQDRVDEQFF.

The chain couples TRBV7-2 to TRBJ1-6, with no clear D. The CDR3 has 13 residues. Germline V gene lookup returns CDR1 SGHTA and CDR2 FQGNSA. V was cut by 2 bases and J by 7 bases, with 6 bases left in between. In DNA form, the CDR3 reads TGTGCCAGCAGCTTACGGAGAAATTCACCCCTCCACTTT. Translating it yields CASSLRRNSPLHF.

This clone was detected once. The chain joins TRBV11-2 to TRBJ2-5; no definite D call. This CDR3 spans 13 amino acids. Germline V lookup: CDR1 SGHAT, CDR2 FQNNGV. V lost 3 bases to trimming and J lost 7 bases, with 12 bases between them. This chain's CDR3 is CASSFRAIGTQYF. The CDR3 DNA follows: TGTGCCAGCAGCTTCCGCGCCATCGGGACCCAGTACTTC.

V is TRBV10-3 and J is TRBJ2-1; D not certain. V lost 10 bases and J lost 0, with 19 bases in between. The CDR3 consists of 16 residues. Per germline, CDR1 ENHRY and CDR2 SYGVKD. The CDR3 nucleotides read TGTGCCACCCCATTAAGAGAGTTCTGCTCCTACAATGAGCAGTTCTTC. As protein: CATPLREFCSYNEQFF.

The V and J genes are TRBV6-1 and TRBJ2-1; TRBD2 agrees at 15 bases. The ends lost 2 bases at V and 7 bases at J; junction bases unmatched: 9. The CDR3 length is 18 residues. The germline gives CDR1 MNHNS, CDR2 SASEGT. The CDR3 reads CASSEPPGTSGGRNEQFF. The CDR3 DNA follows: TGTGCCAGCAGTGAACCGCCCGGGACTAGCGGGGGGCGGAATGAGCAGTTCTTC.

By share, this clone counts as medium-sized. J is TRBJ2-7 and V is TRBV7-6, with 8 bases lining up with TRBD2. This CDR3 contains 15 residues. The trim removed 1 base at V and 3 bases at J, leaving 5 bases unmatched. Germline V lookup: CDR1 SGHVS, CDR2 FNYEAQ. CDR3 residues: CASSLESGSHYEQYF. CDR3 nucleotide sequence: TGTGCCAGCAGCTTAGAGAGCGGGAGTCACTACGAGCAGTACTTC.

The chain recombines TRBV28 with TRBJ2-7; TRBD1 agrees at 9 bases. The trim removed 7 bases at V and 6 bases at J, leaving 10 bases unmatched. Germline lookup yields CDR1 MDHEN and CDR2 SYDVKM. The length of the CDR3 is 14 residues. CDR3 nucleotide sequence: TGTGCCAGCATGCCACAGGGGGCCCGACCCGAGCAGTACTTC. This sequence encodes CASMPQGARPEQYF.

The CDR3 spells CASGGQGLYGYTF. The DNA of the CDR3 is TGTGCCAGCGGCGGACAGGGCCTCTATGGCTACACCTTC. The gene calls are TRBV7-2 and TRBJ1-2; 8 bases align to TRBD1. Germline V gene lookup returns CDR1 SGHTA and CDR2 FQGNSA. The CDR3 extends over 13 amino acids. With V trimmed by 8 bases and J by 4 bases, 6 bases remained unmatched.

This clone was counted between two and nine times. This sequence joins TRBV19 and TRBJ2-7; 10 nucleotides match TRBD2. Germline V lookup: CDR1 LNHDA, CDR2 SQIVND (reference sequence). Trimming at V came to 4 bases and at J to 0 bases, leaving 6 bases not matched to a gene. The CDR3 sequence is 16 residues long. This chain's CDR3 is CASSTTGTSDSYEQYF. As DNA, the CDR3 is TGTGCCAGTAGTACAACCGGGACTAGCGACTCCTACGAGCAGTACTTC.

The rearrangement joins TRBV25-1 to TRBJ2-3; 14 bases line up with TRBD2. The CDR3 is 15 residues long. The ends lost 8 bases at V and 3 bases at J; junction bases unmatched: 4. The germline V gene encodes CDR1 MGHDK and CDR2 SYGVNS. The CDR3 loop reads CASPRTSGGTDTQYF. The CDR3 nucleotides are TGTGCCAGCCCCCGGACTAGCGGGGGGACAGATACGCAGTATTTT. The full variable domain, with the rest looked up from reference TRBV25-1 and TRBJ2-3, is EADIYQTPRYLVIGTGKKITLECSQTMGHDKMYWYQQDPGMELHLIHYSYGVNSTEKGDLSSESTVSRIRTEHFPLTLESARPSHTSQYLCASPRTSGGTDTQYFGPGTRLTVL.

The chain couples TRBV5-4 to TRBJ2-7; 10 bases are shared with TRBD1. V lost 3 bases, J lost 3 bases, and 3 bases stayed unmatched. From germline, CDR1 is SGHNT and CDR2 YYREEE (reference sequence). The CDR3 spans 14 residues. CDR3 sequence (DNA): TGTGCCAGCAGCTGGGACAGGGGATTCTACGAGCAGTACTTC. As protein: CASSWDRGFYEQYF. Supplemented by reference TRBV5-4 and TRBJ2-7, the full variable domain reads ETGVTQSPTHLIKTRGQQVTLRCSSQSGHNTVSWYQQALGQGPQFIFQYYREEENGRGNFPPRFSGLQFPNYSSELNVNALELDDSALYLCASSWDRGFYEQYFGPGTRLTVT.

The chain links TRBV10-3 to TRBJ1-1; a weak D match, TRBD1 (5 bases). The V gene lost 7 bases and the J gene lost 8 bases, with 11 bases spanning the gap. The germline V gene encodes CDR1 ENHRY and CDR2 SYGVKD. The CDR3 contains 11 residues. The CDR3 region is CAIITGGEAFF. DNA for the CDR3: TGTGCCATCATCACGGGGGGGGAAGCTTTCTTT.

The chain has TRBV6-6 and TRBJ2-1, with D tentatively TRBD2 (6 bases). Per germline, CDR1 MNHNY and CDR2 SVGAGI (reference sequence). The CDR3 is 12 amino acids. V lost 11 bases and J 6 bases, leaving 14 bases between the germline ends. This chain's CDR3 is CAVLMGGNEQFF. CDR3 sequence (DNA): TGTGCCGTACTAATGGGGGGCAATGAGCAGTTCTTC.

CDR3 bases: TGTGCCAGCAGCATCCTGACAGGGGGTGAAGCTTTCTTT. This gives the protein CASSILTGGEAFF. The chain employs TRBV7-2 and TRBJ1-1, with TRBD1 matching 9 bases. The CDR3 sequence is 13 residues long. The V segment lost 5 bases and the J segment 7 bases; nucleotides outside the gene matches: 5. The germline V gene has CDR1 SGHTA and CDR2 FQGNSA. Full variable domain (missing parts from reference TRBV7-2 and TRBJ1-1): GAGVSQSPSNKVTEKGKDVELRCDPISGHTALYWYRQSLGQGLEFLIYFQGNSAPDKSGLPSDRFSAERTGGSVSTLTIQRTQQEDSAVYLCASSILTGGEAFFGQGTRLTVV.

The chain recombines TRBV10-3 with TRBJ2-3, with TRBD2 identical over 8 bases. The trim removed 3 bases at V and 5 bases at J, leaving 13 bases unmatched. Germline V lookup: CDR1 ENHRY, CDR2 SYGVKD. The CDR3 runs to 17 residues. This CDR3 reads CAISDTGRADKVDTQYF. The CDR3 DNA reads TGTGCCATCAGTGATACCGGGAGGGCGGACAAAGTAGATACGCAGTATTTT.

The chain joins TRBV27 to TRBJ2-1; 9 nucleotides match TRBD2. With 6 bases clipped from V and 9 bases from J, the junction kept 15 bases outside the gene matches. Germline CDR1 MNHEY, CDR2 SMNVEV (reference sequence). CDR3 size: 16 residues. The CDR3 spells CASSPLGSGGLGEQFF. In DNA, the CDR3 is TGTGCCAGCAGCCCGTTGGGGAGCGGGGGGCTGGGTGAGCAGTTCTTC.

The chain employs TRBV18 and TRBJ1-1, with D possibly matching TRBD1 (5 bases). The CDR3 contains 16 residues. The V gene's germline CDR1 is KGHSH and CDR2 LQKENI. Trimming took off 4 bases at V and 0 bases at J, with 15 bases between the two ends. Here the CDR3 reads CASSLKSRALNTEAFF. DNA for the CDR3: TGTGCCAGCTCACTAAAGAGCAGGGCCTTGAACACTGAAGCTTTCTTT.

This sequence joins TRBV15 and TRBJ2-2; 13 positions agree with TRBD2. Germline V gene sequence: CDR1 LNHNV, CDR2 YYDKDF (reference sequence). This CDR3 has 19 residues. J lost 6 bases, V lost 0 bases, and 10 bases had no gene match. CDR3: CATSRDLRTSGSRAGELFF. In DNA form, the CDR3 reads TGTGCCACCAGCAGAGATCTTAGGACTAGCGGGAGTCGGGCCGGGGAGCTGTTTTTT.

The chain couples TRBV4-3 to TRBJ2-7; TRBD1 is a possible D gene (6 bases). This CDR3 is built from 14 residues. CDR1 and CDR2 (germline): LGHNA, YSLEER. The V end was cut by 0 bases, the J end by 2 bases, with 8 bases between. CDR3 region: CASSQDRGPYEQYF. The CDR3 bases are TGCGCCAGCAGCCAAGACAGGGGCCCCTACGAGCAGTACTTC.

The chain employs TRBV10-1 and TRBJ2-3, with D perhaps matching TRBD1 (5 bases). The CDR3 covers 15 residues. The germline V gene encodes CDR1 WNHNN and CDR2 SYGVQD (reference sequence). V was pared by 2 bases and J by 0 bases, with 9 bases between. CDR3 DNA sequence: TGCGCCAGCAGTGAGGCAGGGTCTAGCACAGATACGCAGTATTTT. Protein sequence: CASSEAGSSTDTQYF.

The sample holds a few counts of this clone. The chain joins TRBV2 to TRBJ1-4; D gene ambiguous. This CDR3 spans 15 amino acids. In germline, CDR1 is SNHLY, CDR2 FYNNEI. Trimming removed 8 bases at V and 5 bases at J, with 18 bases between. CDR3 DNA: TGTGCCAGCCGCATTGGCGTCGGGATAAATGAAAAACTGTTTTTT. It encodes CASRIGVGINEKLFF.

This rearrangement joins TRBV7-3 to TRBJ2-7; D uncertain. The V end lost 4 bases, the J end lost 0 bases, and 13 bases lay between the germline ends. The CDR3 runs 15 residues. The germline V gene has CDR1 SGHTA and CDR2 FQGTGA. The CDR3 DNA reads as TGTGCCAGCAGCTGGTTCTCGGAGAGCTCCTACGAGCAGTACTTC. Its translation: CASSWFSESSYEQYF.

This CDR3 is CASSYSSAESYNEQFF. In DNA, the CDR3 is TGTGCCAGCAGTTACTCGAGTGCGGAATCCTACAATGAGCAGTTCTTC. The chain couples TRBV6-2 or TRBV6-3 to TRBJ2-1, with D hard to call. The CDR3 runs 16 residues. Trimming removed 0 bases at V and 1 base at J, with 10 bases between. Germline CDR1 is MNHEY and CDR2 is SVGEGT.

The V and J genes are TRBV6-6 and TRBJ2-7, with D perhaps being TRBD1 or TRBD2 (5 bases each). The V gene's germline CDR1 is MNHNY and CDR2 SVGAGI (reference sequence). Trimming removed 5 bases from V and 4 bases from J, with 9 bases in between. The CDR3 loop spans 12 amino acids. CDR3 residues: CASSQGGYEQYF. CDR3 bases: TGTGCCAGCAGTCAGGGCGGGTACGAGCAGTACTTC.

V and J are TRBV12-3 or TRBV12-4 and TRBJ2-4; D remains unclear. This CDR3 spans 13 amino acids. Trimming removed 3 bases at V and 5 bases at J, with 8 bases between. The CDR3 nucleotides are TGTGCCAGCAGTTTGGTGGGCGAAAACATTCAGTACTTC. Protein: CASSLVGENIQYF.